A selection of T cell receptor beta chains follows, all from one sample in a study of CD8 T cells in ankylosing spondylitis. TCRdb reanalysed the 5' RACE reads using MiXCR and keeps one entry per CDR3 protein. This table holds approximately 540,000 distinct CDR3 sequences, roughly 12% found once. What was sequenced was blood, either unsorted or a sorted T cell fraction (not recorded which). These TCRs come from a male donor with ankylosing spondylitis. Both conserved end residues are part of each CDR3. Only some rows state a clone size, as once, few, many or a class for expanded clones.

many	TRBV5-1	TRBJ2-1	12	CASSSTGDEQFF
-	TRBV4-2	TRBJ1-1	16	CASSQEGPTGKTEAFF
-	TRBV30	TRBJ1-2	11	CAWDRGYGYTF
-	TRBV3-1	TRBJ1-1	15	CASSQRPVPNTEAFF
few	TRBV5-6	TRBJ2-5	18	CASSSKDRGLVYQETQYF
-	TRBV7-9	TRBJ2-5	15	CASTPGTGPPETQYF
-	TRBV18	TRBJ2-3	14	CASSLQGLAGTQYF
many	TRBV12-3/TRBV12-4	TRBJ2-1	11	CASSLGHEQFF
few	TRBV7-9	TRBJ1-4	11	CASSFRSKLFF
-	TRBV2	TRBJ2-1	12	CASGTSGRGGFF
-	TRBV7-2	TRBJ2-7	15	CASSFYGRGSYEQYF
-	TRBV20-1	TRBJ2-5	15	CSARDLQGAQETQYF
-	TRBV7-9	TRBJ2-3	14	CASSFPGRSDTQYF
-	TRBV6-1	TRBJ2-2	18	CASSESAGQGPSGGELFF
few	TRBV3-1	TRBJ2-3	18	CASSPRLAGPGGTDTQYF
many	TRBV3-1	TRBJ2-2	14	CASSQGAGTGELFF
few	TRBV7-8	TRBJ2-1	17	CASSLTGLAGGSDEQFF
-	TRBV6-1	TRBJ2-3	14	CASSVAGGGDTQYF
-	TRBV18	TRBJ2-1	14	CASSPLVSSDEQFF
-	TRBV5-1	TRBJ2-3	20	CASSFRAGGRLAGVADTQYF
few	TRBV5-1	TRBJ1-1	15	CASSLGTSLGTEAFF
-	TRBV20-1	TRBJ2-1	12	CRFSGSYNEQFF
few	TRBV20-1	TRBJ2-1	13	CSARVAGYNEQFF
many	TRBV5-1	TRBJ2-3	13	CASSFDGTDTQYF
-	TRBV6-1	TRBJ1-4	14	CASSEPTQPEKLFF
-	TRBV5-1	TRBJ2-2	15	CASSLEGRRTGELFF
-	TRBV6-1	TRBJ1-2	13	CASKYRGEEGYTF
-	TRBV11-2	TRBJ2-1	13	CASSSDRVSEQFF
few	TRBV20-1	TRBJ1-1	13	CSARGGQRTEAFF
many	TRBV5-1	TRBJ2-2	15	CASSLEGGRTGELFF
-	TRBV27	TRBJ2-7	13	CATGTGKLGEQYF
few	TRBV20-1	TRBJ1-1	11	CSIGGDTEAFF
-	TRBV18	TRBJ2-3	16	CASSYLLGTNTDTQYF
few	TRBV30	TRBJ2-7	13	CAWSWGMAYEQYF
-	TRBV5-1	TRBJ1-1	13	CASSPDRAIEAFF
many	TRBV12-3/TRBV12-4	TRBJ2-7	14	CASSFGLRLGEGYF
-	TRBV3-1	TRBJ1-1	14	CASSQLRGGTEAFF